These T cell receptor beta chains were read from a single sample in a study of T cells in narcolepsy. Profiled with immunoSEQ multiplex PCR; TCRdb holds only in-frame clones, not every one. The profile shows over 25,000 clones, about four fifths of them singletons. Sequencing was done on a sample of memory (CD45RA-) CD4+ T cells from blood. The receptors originated from a human donor in good health. CDR3s include the opening cysteine and the closing phenylalanine or tryptophan. Fields, in order: clone size, CDR3 length, D gene, J gene, V gene, CDR3 DNA, CDR3 protein. D genes are given only for firm matches. Clone size is stated in some rows and not others, as once, few, many or a class when expanded.

.	14	.	TRBJ2-6	TRBV28	TGTGCCAGCAGTATTGTCTCTGGGGCCAACGTCCTGACTTTC	CASSIVSGANVLTF
few	16	TRBD1	TRBJ1-1	TRBV9	TGTGCCAGCAGCTATACATCCAGGGGGCAGGGCACTGAAGCTTTCTTT	CASSYTSRGQGTEAFF
.	14	.	TRBJ2-1	TRBV5-4	TGTGCCAGCAGCGCCAGTTCCTCCTACAATGAGCAGTTCTTC	CASSASSSYNEQFF
.	15	.	TRBJ2-5	TRBV25-1	TGTGCCAGCAGTGAATCTAGCGAAGAGGAAGAGACCCAGTACTTC	CASSESSEEEETQYF
.	14	.	TRBJ2-7	TRBV6-1	TGTGCCAGCAGTGAAATCGGCGCAGTCTACGAGCAGTACTTC	CASSEIGAVYEQYF
.	18	TRBD2	TRBJ2-2	TRBV10-3	TGTGCCATCAGTGAGTTAGGTAGCGGGGGCCAGAACACCGGGGAGCTGTTTTTT	CAISELGSGGQNTGELFF
.	13	.	TRBJ1-1	TRBV6-4	TGTGCCAGCAGTGACTCGAGCTACACTGAAGCTTTCTTT	CASSDSSYTEAFF
.	11	.	TRBJ1-1	TRBV4-1	TGCGCCAGCAGCCAAGGTACTGAAGCTTTCTTT	CASSQGTEAFF
.	14	TRBD2	TRBJ2-7	TRBV5-1	TGCGCCAGCGCACATAGCGGGAGCTCCTACGAGCAGTACTTC	CASAHSGSSYEQYF
.	14	.	TRBJ1-1	TRBV5-1	TGCGCCAGCAGCTCCGGGTCGGGCGGTTCTGAAGCTTTCTTT	CASSSGSGGSEAFF
.	15	TRBD1	TRBJ2-3	TRBV5-8	TGTGCCAGCAGCTCCGGGACAGGGAACCCAGATACGCAGTATTTT	CASSSGTGNPDTQYF
once	15	.	TRBJ2-1	TRBV11-2	TGTGCCAGCAGCTTAGCGAGGGGACGGAACAATGAGCAGTTCTTC	CASSLARGRNNEQFF
.	15	.	TRBJ1-2	TRBV4-3	TGCGCCAGCAGCCAACACGGACAGCTTGCATATGGCTACACCTTC	CASSQHGQLAYGYTF
.	15	.	TRBJ1-1	TRBV7-3	TGTGCCAGCAGCCCGATGGGGGGTGGGAACACTGAAGCTTTCTTT	CASSPMGGGNTEAFF
few	12	.	TRBJ1-3	TRBV7-2	TGTGCCAGCAGCTTAGGAGGTAACACCATATATTTT	CASSLGGNTIYF
.	14	TRBD1	TRBJ1-2	TRBV27	TGTGCCAGCAGCTATAGCGGACAGGGGGGTGGCTACACCTTC	CASSYSGQGGGYTF
.	15	.	TRBJ2-7	TRBV6-1	TGTGCCAGCAGTGAAGCGCGTCGGGGATCCTACGAGCAGTACTTC	CASSEARRGSYEQYF
.	15	TRBD1	TRBJ2-7	TRBV19	TGTGCCAGTAGTATCTCCGGGACAGGGGCCTACGAGCAGTACTTC	CASSISGTGAYEQYF
.	15	TRBD1	TRBJ2-3	TRBV7-6	TGTGCCAGCAGCTTGGGCAGGGGGCGCACAGATACGCAGTATTTT	CASSLGRGRTDTQYF
few	12	.	TRBJ1-2	TRBV10-2	TGCGCCAGCGGGGGGTTTAACTATGGCTACACCTTC	CASGGFNYGYTF
.	16	.	TRBJ1-3	TRBV30	TGTGCCTGGAGTGTTGGGGGCAGTCGAGCAGGAAACACCATATATTTT	CAWSVGGSRAGNTIYF
.	16	TRBD1	TRBJ2-1	TRBV23-1	TGCGCCAGCAGATGGACAGGGGATCCGTCCTACAATGAGCAGTTCTTC	CASRWTGDPSYNEQFF
.	16	TRBD1	TRBJ2-5	TRBV10-3	TGTGCCATCAGTGAAAGGGACAGGGGAGCTGGAGAGACCCAGTACTTC	CAISERDRGAGETQYF
once	13	.	TRBJ1-1	TRBV30	TGTGCCTGGAACGGGAATGGAAACACTGAAGCTTTCTTT	CAWNGNGNTEAFF
.	14	.	TRBJ2-7	TRBV5-1	TGCGCCAGCAGACCGGTGGGGGGCTCCTACGAGCAGTACTTC	CASRPVGGSYEQYF
.	19	TRBD2	TRBJ2-3	TRBV19	TGTGCCAGTAGTGCCCGAAAGCGGGAGTGGTTTAAAGGCACAGATACGCAGTATTTT	CASSARKREWFKGTDTQYF
.	14	.	TRBJ2-5	TRBV19	TGTGCCAGTAGTACGGGACCAGGCTCAGAGACCCAGTACTTC	CASSTGPGSETQYF